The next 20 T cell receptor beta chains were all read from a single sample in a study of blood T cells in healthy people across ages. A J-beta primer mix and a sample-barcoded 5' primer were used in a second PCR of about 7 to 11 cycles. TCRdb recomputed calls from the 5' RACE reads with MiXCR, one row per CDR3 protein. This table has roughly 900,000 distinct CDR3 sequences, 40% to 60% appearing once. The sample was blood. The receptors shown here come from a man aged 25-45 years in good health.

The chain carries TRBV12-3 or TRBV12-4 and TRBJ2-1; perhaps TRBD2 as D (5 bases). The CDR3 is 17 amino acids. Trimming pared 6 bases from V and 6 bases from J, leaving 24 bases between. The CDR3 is CASRPSRAGSAANEQFF. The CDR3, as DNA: TGTGCCAGCAGACCCTCTCGCGCAGGCTCAGCGGCCAATGAGCAGTTCTTC.

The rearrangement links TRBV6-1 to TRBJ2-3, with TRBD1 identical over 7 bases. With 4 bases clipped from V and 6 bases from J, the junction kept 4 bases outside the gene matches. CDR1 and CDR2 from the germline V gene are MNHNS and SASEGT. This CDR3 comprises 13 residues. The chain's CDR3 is CASSAQQGDTQYF. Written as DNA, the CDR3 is TGTGCCAGCAGTGCCCAACAGGGGGATACGCAGTATTTT.

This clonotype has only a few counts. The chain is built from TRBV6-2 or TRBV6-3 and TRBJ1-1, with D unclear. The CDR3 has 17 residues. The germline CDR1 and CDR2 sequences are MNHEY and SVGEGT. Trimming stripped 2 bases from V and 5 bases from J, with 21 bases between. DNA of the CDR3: TGTGCCAGCAGTTACCTCCCGCGGAGAGAAGTAGAGACTGAAGCTTTCTTT. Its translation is CASSYLPRREVETEAFF.

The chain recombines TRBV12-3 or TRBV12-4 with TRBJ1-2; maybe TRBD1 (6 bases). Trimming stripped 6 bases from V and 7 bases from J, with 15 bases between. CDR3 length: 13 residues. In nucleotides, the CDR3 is TGTGCCAGCAGCCCCAGGGGAGCGGGTGGCTACACCTTC. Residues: CASSPRGAGGYTF.

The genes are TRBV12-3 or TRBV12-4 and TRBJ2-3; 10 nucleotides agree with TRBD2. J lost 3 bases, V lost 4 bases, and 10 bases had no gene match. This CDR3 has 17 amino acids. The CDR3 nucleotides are TGTGCCAGCAGTTCTAATAGCGGGGGGCTCGGGACAGATACGCAGTATTTT. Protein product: CASSSNSGGLGTDTQYF.

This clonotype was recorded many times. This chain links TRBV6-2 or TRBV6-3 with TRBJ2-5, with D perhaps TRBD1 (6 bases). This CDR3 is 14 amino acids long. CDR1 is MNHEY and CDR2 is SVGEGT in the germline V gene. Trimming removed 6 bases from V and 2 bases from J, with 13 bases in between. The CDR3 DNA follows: TGTGCCAGCAGCCCACAGGGTCCTCAAGAGACCCAGTACTTC. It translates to CASSPQGPQETQYF.

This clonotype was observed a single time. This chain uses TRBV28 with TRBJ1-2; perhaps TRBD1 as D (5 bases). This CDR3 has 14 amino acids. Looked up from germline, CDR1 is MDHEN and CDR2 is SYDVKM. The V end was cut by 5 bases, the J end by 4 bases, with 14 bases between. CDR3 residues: CASSVLGDSYGYTF. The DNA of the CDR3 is TGTGCCAGCAGTGTCTTGGGGGATTCCTATGGCTACACCTTC.

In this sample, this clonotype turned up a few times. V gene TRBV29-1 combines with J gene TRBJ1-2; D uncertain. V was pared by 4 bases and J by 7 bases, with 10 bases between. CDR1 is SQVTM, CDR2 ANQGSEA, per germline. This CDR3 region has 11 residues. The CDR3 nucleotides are TGCAGCGTTGGCGAGGGAGCTGGCTACACCTTC. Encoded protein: CSVGEGAGYTF.

The CDR3 here is CSVKGSSYGYTF. The CDR3 DNA sequence: TGCAGCGTTAAGGGGTCCTCCTATGGCTACACCTTC. The genes are TRBV29-1 and TRBJ1-2; tentative D call: TRBD1 (5 bases). Trimming took 5 bases from V and 4 from J, leaving 11 bases between them. The V gene's germline CDR1 is SQVTM and CDR2 ANQGSEA. The CDR3 has 12 amino acids.

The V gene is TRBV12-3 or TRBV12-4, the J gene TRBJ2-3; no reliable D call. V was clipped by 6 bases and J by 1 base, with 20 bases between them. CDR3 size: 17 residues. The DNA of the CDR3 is TGTGCCAGCAGCACCCTGGAAGGCGTAGACGGCACAGATACGCAGTATTTT. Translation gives CASSTLEGVDGTDTQYF.

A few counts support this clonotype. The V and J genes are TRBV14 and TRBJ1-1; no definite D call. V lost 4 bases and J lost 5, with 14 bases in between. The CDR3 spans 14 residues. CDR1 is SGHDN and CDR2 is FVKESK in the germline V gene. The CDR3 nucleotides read TGTGCCAGCAGCCCAAGACCGGGGAAAACTGAAGCTTTCTTT. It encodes CASSPRPGKTEAFF.

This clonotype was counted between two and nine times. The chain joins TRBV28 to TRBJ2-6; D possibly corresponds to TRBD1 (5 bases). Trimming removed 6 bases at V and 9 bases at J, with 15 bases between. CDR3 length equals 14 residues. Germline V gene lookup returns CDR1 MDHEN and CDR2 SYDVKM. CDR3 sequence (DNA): TGTGCCAGCAGAGACTCGACAGTGGTCAACGTCCTGACTTTC. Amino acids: CASRDSTVVNVLTF.

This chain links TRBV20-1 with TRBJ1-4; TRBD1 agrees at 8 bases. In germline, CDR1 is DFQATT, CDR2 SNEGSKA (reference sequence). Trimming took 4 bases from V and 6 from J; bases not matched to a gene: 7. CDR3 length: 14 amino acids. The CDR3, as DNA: TGCAGTGCTACAAGCCCGACAGGGGATGAAAAACTGTTTTTT. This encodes CSATSPTGDEKLFF.

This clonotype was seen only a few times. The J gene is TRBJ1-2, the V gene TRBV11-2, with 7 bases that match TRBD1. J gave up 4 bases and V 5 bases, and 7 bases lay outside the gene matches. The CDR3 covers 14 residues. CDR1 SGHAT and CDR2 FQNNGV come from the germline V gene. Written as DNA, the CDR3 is TGTGCCAGCAGCCTCACAGGGGACGTCTATGGCTACACCTTC. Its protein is CASSLTGDVYGYTF.

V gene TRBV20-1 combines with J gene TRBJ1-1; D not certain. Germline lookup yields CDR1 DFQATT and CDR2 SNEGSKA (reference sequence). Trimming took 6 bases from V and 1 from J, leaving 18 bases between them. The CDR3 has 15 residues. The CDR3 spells CSASTPALGNTEAFF. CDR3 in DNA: TGCAGTGCCAGCACTCCCGCCTTGGGGAACACTGAAGCTTTCTTT.

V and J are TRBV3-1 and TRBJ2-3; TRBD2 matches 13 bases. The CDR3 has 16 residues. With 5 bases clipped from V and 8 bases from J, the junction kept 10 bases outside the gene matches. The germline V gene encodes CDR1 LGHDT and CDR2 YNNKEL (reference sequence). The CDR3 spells CASSSRTSGGLSTQYF. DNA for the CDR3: TGTGCCAGCAGCTCTCGGACTAGCGGGGGCCTTTCTACGCAGTATTTT.

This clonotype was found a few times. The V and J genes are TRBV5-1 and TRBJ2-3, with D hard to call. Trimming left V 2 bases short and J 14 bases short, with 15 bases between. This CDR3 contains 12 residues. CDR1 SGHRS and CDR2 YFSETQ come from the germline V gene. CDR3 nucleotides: TGCGCCAGCAGCTTAGACTCTCTTGATTGGTATTTT. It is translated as CASSLDSLDWYF.

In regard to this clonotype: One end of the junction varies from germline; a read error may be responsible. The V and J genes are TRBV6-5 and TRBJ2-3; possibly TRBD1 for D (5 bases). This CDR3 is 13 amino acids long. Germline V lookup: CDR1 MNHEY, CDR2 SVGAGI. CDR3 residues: CATARVGADTQYF. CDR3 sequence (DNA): TGCGCCACTGCCAGGGTCGGTGCAGATACGCAGTATTTT.

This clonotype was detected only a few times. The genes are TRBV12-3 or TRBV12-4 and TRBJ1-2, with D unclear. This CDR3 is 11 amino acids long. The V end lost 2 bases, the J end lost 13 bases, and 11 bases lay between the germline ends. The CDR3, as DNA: TGTGCCAGCAGTTTAAGGTCTTTCGCCACCTTC. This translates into CASSLRSFATF.

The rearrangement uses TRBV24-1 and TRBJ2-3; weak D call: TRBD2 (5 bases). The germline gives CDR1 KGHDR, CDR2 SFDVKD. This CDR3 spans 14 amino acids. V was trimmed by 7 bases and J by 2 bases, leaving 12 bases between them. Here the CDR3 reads CATSETSVTDTQYF. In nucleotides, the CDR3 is TGTGCCACCAGCGAAACTAGTGTCACAGATACGCAGTATTTT.